This TCR beta chain was captured by sequencing in a study of blood T cell repertoires in COVID-19. Study details: Samples taken during acute and convalescent COVID-19 were collected in the United States, Italy and Spain. PBMCs, B-cell-depleted T cells, or T cells provided the cDNA or gDNA that made up the material.

From germline, CDR1 is LNHDA and CDR2 SQIVND (reference sequence). There are 16 residues in the CDR3. The ends lost 6 bases at V and 7 bases at J; junction bases unmatched: 12. Original handling: From reference gene primer amplification, estimates of nucleated cell counts were derived. The method was immunoSEQ multiplex PCR; TCRdb's version includes in-frame clones alone and lacks a portion of them. V and J calls and clone size are given by that table; D and trimming were obtained from the DNA. The sample includes about 160,000 clones, about three quarters of them seen just once. V usage is TRBV19 and J usage is TRBJ2-1, with 10 bases lining up with TRBD1. The sequenced sample was peripheral blood. The source is a man between 65 and 80 years old with acute or convalescent COVID-19. The CDR3 protein is CASRESGQGSWNEQFF. The CDR3 DNA is TGTGCCAGTAGGGAGTCGGGACAGGGGTCGTGGAATGAGCAGTTCTTC.